The next 26 T cell receptor beta chains were all read from a single sample in a study of control samples from healthy donors and cancer patients. Sequencing was performed with immunoSEQ multiplex PCR; in TCRdb, only in-frame clones are kept and a portion is missing. Among 60,000 to 75,000 clones listed, roughly 85% were seen once. Sequencing input: blood. The receptors come from a man aged 40-49 years in good health.

The rearrangement joins TRBV9 to TRBJ2-2; no clear D gene. Germline values: CDR1 SGDLS, CDR2 YYNGEE. Trimming stripped 0 bases from V and 2 bases from J, with 20 bases between. The CDR3 loop spans 19 amino acids. Here the CDR3 DNA reads TGTGCCAGCAGCGTAGTATCCGGCCGGCTCGAGATCAACACCGGGGAGCTGTTTTTT. Amino acids: CASSVVSGRLEINTGELFF.

The V and J genes are TRBV18 and TRBJ1-3; D remains unclear. Germline V lookup: CDR1 KGHSH, CDR2 LQKENI. V was trimmed by 6 bases and J by 0 bases, leaving 15 bases between them. This CDR3 region has 16 residues. The CDR3 coding sequence is TGTGCCAGCTCCAAGGGCCAGTCTAGCTCTGGAAACACCATATATTTT. Translating it yields CASSKGQSSSGNTIYF.

This clone was seen only once. The CDR3: CAGTGGAGEKLFF. In DNA, the CDR3 is TGTGCCGGAACAGGGGGAGCAGGTGAAAAACTGTTTTTT. V is TRBV28 and J is TRBJ1-4, with 8 bases lining up with TRBD1. Per the germline V gene, CDR1 is MDHEN and CDR2 is SYDVKM. The CDR3 length is 13 residues. Trimming took 11 bases from V and 7 from J; bases not matched to a gene: 9.

V and J are TRBV3-1 (or the pseudogene TRBV3-2) and TRBJ1-2; unclear D gene. CDR1 and CDR2 from the germline V gene are LGHDT and YNNKEL (reference sequence). The V end lost 5 bases, the J end lost 0 bases, and 22 bases lay between the germline ends. The CDR3 totals 18 residues. The CDR3: CASSGPFFVAGANYGYTF. CDR3 nucleotides: TGTGCCAGCAGCGGACCGTTTTTCGTGGCAGGAGCTAACTATGGCTACACCTTC.

The chain's CDR3 is CASSLEAVPLTDTQYF. CDR3 coding DNA: TGTGCCAGCAGCTTAGAGGCGGTCCCACTCACAGATACGCAGTATTTT. The chain couples TRBV7-8 to TRBJ2-3; D ambiguous. Between the trimmed V and J ends, which lost 1 base and 2 bases, there was a span of 13 bases. This CDR3 is 16 amino acids long. Germline V CDR1 and CDR2: SGHVS, FQNEAQ.

This sequence joins TRBV9 and TRBJ1-4; the D gene is possibly TRBD1 (6 bases). The CDR3 spans 14 residues. Trimming removed 3 bases from V and 4 bases from J, with 10 bases in between. CDR1 is SGDLS and CDR2 is YYNGEE in the germline V gene. CDR3 residues: CASSEGGFNEKLFF. The CDR3, as DNA: TGTGCCAGCAGCGAAGGGGGATTTAATGAAAAACTGTTTTTT. Supplemented by reference TRBV9 and TRBJ1-4, the full variable domain reads DSGVTQTPKHLITATGQRVTLRCSPRSGDLSVYWYQQSLDQGLQFLIQYYNGEERAKGNILERFSAQQFPDLHSELNLSSLELGDSALYFCASSEGGFNEKLFFGSGTQLSVL.

A note on this clone: Within the sample, other DNA sequences also encode this same CDR3. This chain joins TRBV12-3 or TRBV12-4 and TRBJ1-2; no definite D call. This CDR3 has 13 amino acids. V was shortened by 4 bases and J by 2 bases, with 8 bases between the two germline ends. Written as DNA, the CDR3 is TGTGCCAGCAGTTGGACGGGGAACTATGGCTACACCTTC. Translated: CASSWTGNYGYTF.

V and J are TRBV7-8 and TRBJ1-4, with D possibly TRBD1 on 6 matching bases. The CDR3 loop spans 15 amino acids. The germline V and J ends were trimmed by 4 bases and 8 bases, with 17 bases remaining between them. Germline values: CDR1 SGHVS, CDR2 FQNEAQ. Here the CDR3 reads CASSSLRDTREKLFF. The CDR3 DNA follows: TGTGCCAGCAGCTCACTCCGGGACACCCGAGAAAAACTGTTTTTT.

The chain uses TRBV5-1 and TRBJ2-3, with 10 bases lining up with TRBD1. Per the germline V gene, CDR1 is SGHRS and CDR2 is YFSETQ. The CDR3 is made up of 15 amino acids. V was clipped by 4 bases and J by 2 bases; unmatched bases: 4. This CDR3 reads CASSSGQGDTDTQYF. DNA for the CDR3: TGCGCCAGCAGCAGTGGACAGGGGGACACAGATACGCAGTATTTT.

The V gene is TRBV5-4, the J gene TRBJ2-3; 7 nucleotides match TRBD2. The CDR3 has 18 residues. Germline V CDR1 and CDR2: SGHNT, YYREEE (reference sequence). The CDR3 loop reads CAGHRKMGGLGSTDTQYF. The CDR3 coding sequence is TGTGCGGGGCACCGGAAGATGGGAGGGCTGGGCAGCACAGATACGCAGTATTTT.

This clone has only a few counts. The chain employs TRBV7-9 and TRBJ1-2; D call uncertain. There are 12 residues in the CDR3. Looked up from germline, CDR1 is SEHNR and CDR2 is FQNEAQ (reference sequence). V was cut by 5 bases and J by 6 bases, with 10 bases left in between. The chain's CDR3 is CASSRGLDGYTF. The CDR3 DNA sequence: TGTGCCAGCAGCCGCGGACTTGATGGCTACACCTTC. The whole variable domain, remainder taken from reference TRBV7-9 and TRBJ1-2, is DTGVSQNPRHKITKRGQNVTFRCDPISEHNRLYWYRQTLGQGPEFLTYFQNEAQLEKSRLLSDRFSAERPKGSFSTLEIQRTEQGDSAMYLCASSRGLDGYTFGSGTRLTVV.

The chain couples TRBV7-3 to TRBJ2-1; D possibly matches TRBD1 or TRBD2 (5 bases each). V lost 4 bases, J lost 7 bases, and 17 bases lay in between. CDR1 and CDR2 (germline): SGHTA, FQGTGA. The CDR3 totals 15 residues. CDR3 region: CASSWVGTAGNEQFF. The DNA for the CDR3 is TGTGCCAGCAGCTGGGTCGGGACCGCAGGGAATGAGCAGTTCTTC.

This chain uses TRBV5-4 with TRBJ2-2, with D perhaps matching TRBD1 (5 bases). The germline V gene has CDR1 SGHNT and CDR2 YYREEE (reference sequence). V was cut by 1 base and J by 6 bases, with 13 bases left in between. This CDR3 has 15 amino acids. As DNA, the CDR3 is TGTGCCAGCAGCTTGTGGACAAGGCTCTCCGGGGAGCTGTTTTTT. Amino acid sequence: CASSLWTRLSGELFF. Full variable domain (outside the CDR3, taken from reference TRBV5-4 and TRBJ2-2): ETGVTQSPTHLIKTRGQQVTLRCSSQSGHNTVSWYQQALGQGPQFIFQYYREEENGRGNFPPRFSGLQFPNYSSELNVNALELDDSALYLCASSLWTRLSGELFFGEGSRLTVL.

CDR3 region: CASSLAGLAGEYTDTQYF. CDR3 sequence (DNA): TGTGCCAGCAGCTTGGCCGGGCTAGCGGGAGAGTACACAGATACGCAGTATTTT. This chain uses TRBV5-4 with TRBJ2-3, with 10 bases that match TRBD2. Trimming cost V 0 bases and J 2 bases; bases outside gene matches: 9. CDR3 length: 18 residues. CDR1 SGHNT and CDR2 YYREEE come from the germline V gene (reference sequence).

CDR3 protein: CASSFTGETEAFF. CDR3 sequence (DNA): TGTGCCAGCAGTTTTACAGGGGAAACTGAAGCTTTCTTT. The rearrangement links TRBV27 to TRBJ1-1; 7 bases are a match to TRBD1. Germline CDR1 and CDR2: MNHEY and SMNVEV (reference sequence). The CDR3 loop spans 13 amino acids. Trimming removed 3 bases from V and 5 bases from J; junction bases left unmatched: 3.

The chain links TRBV28 to TRBJ2-5; D not certain. Trimming shortened V by 6 bases and J by 4 bases, and 12 bases separated the two germline ends. The V gene's germline CDR1 is MDHEN and CDR2 SYDVKM. The CDR3 covers 13 residues. Written as DNA, the CDR3 is TGTGCCAGCAGCCCCTGGCCCGGAGAGACCCAGTACTTC. Its protein product is CASSPWPGETQYF.

This rearrangement joins TRBV10-3 to TRBJ1-5; 9 nucleotides align to TRBD1. The CDR3 length is 16 residues. Germline CDR1 ENHRY, CDR2 SYGVKD. With 3 bases clipped from V and 5 bases from J, the junction kept 8 bases outside the gene matches. The CDR3 coding sequence is TGTGCCATCAGTGAAGGCCTGGGACAGGGACATCAGCCCCAGCATTTT. As protein: CAISEGLGQGHQPQHF.

The J gene is TRBJ1-5, the V gene TRBV28; a possible D gene is TRBD1 (6 bases). Trimming left V 7 bases short and J 7 bases short, with 20 bases between. CDR3 length equals 15 residues. CDR1 MDHEN and CDR2 SYDVKM come from the germline V gene. CDR3 nucleotides: TGTGCCAGCAACCCTACCGGGACATTCTACCAGCCCCAGCATTTT. Translation gives CASNPTGTFYQPQHF.

The rearrangement joins TRBV3-1 (or the pseudogene TRBV3-2) to TRBJ2-6, with D perhaps TRBD2 (6 bases). V lost 7 bases to trimming and J lost 0 bases, with 13 bases between them. Germline-derived CDR1 and CDR2 are LGHDT and YNNKEL (reference sequence). This CDR3 spans 16 amino acids. The CDR3 region is CASTEGSGSGANVLTF. In DNA, the CDR3 is TGTGCCAGCACCGAGGGTAGCGGCTCTGGGGCCAACGTCCTGACTTTC.

This rearrangement joins TRBV5-1 to TRBJ2-6; 7 bases align to TRBD2. V trimming: 0 bases; J trimming: 0 bases; junction bases outside the gene matches: 3. This CDR3 is built from 17 residues. CDR1 is SGHRS, CDR2 YFSETQ, per germline. The CDR3 coding sequence is TGCGCCAGCAGCTTGGGGGGGGGAGGCTCTGGGGCCAACGTCCTGACTTTC. It codes for CASSLGGGGSGANVLTF.

This chain joins TRBV18 and TRBJ1-2; unclear D gene. Germline V gives CDR1 KGHSH, CDR2 LQKENI. There are 11 residues in the CDR3. V was clipped by 6 bases and J by 9 bases, with 11 bases between them. The DNA of the CDR3 is TGTGCCAGCTCCACCTGGGGTAGCTACACCTTC. This encodes CASSTWGSYTF.

The V and J genes are TRBV7-3 and TRBJ1-3; 10 bases match TRBD1. Germline V gene data show CDR1 as SGHTA and CDR2 as FQGTGA. The V and J ends lost 5 bases and 0 bases, in that order; junction bases with no gene match: 7. CDR3 size: 17 residues. CDR3 region: CASSPTGGFSSGNTIYF. The DNA for the CDR3 is TGTGCCAGCAGCCCGACAGGGGGCTTCAGCTCTGGAAACACCATATATTTT.

V is TRBV15 and J is TRBJ2-7; 10 nucleotides agree with TRBD1. The J segment lost 3 bases and the V segment lost 0 bases, leaving 2 bases of the junction unmatched. There are 15 residues in the CDR3. Germline loops: CDR1 LNHNV, CDR2 YYDKDF (reference sequence). The CDR3 loop reads CATSRDRTGGYEQYF. DNA for the CDR3: TGTGCCACCAGCAGAGATCGGACAGGGGGCTACGAGCAGTACTTC.

This clone occurred once. The rearrangement joins TRBV7-9 to TRBJ2-5; D not resolved. The V end was cut by 1 base, the J end by 2 bases, with 11 bases between. The CDR3 covers 15 residues. Germline values: CDR1 SEHNR, CDR2 FQNEAQ (reference sequence). The CDR3 bases are TGTGCCAGCAGCTTAGACCGGTTTGGGCAAGAGACCCAGTACTTC. Protein sequence: CASSLDRFGQETQYF.

The chain combines TRBV5-1 with TRBJ1-2; 11 nucleotides line up with TRBD1. The germline V gene encodes CDR1 SGHRS and CDR2 YFSETQ. V trimming: 3 bases; J trimming: 4 bases; junction bases outside the gene matches: 5. The CDR3 spans 15 residues. The CDR3 DNA follows: TGCGCCAGCAGCTGGGGACAGGGGGATATCTATGGCTACACCTTC. Encoded protein: CASSWGQGDIYGYTF. The variable domain in full, with the rest retrieved from reference TRBV5-1 and TRBJ1-2, is KAGVTQTPRYLIKTRGQQVTLSCSPISGHRSVSWYQQTPGQGLQFLFEYFSETQRNKGNFPGRFSGRQFSNSRSEMNVSTLELGDSALYLCASSWGQGDIYGYTFGSGTRLTVV.

The chain uses TRBV5-1 and TRBJ2-3; tentatively, D is TRBD1 (5 bases). V gave up 3 bases and J gave up 1 base, with 15 bases separating them. The CDR3 extends over 16 amino acids. Germline V gene lookup returns CDR1 SGHRS and CDR2 YFSETQ. CDR3 DNA sequence: TGCGCCAGCAGCTCGACAGCTCCTGGAGGCACAGATACGCAGTATTTT. Its protein product is CASSSTAPGGTDTQYF.